This TCR beta chain was captured by sequencing in a study of shared clonotypes between healthy human individuals. Repertoires were generated with immunoSEQ multiplex PCR, while TCRdb's copy carries only in-frame clones and drops some. The table has more than 550,000 clones, approximately 72% seen once. Broader study findings: Among non-shared clonotypes, generation probabilities were lower than among those shared by all four donors.

In germline, CDR1 is MGHDK, CDR2 SYGVNS. The CDR3 spans 13 residues. The V end was cut by 5 bases, the J end by 8 bases, with 16 bases between. Turning to this clone: Its antigen is unknown.

Sequencing was carried out using memory CD4+ T cells sorted from blood. The sample's subset: CD45RA-negative fraction. The receptor comes from a woman aged 30 to 39 in good health. The V and J genes are TRBV25-1 and TRBJ2-7, with D perhaps TRBD1 or TRBD2 (6 bases each). The CDR3 DNA is TGTGCCAGCAGTTCCCGGGACGGGGGCAAGCAGTACTTC. This codes for CASSSRDGGKQYF.